These 5 T cell receptor beta chains were sequenced from one sample in a study of T cell repertoires in cytomegalovirus infection. TCRdb ran MiXCR on the reads and lists one entry per CDR3 protein. The repertoire holds around 180,000 distinct CDR3 sequences, roughly 27% seen once, with roughly 31% in the top ten. Sequencing was carried out using PBMCs. All receptors derive from a human donor in good health (CMV status not recorded). Some clones in this sample may be carry-over from other donors' samples.

The CDR3 nucleotides are TGTGCCAGCAGCGGCCGGGACAGGGGTCGAGGGAACACTGAAGCTTTCTTT. It specifies CASSGRDRGRGNTEAFF. The chain joins TRBV11-2 to TRBJ1-1; TRBD1 matches 10 bases. This CDR3 region has 17 residues. Germline CDR1 and CDR2: SGHAT and FQNNGV. The V and J ends lost 5 bases and 1 base, in that order; junction bases with no gene match: 10.

This clonotype appeared a few times. The chain joins TRBV5-1 to TRBJ1-1, with D maybe TRBD1 (6 bases). Germline CDR1 is SGHRS and CDR2 is YFSETQ. The V and J ends lost 5 bases and 0 bases respectively, with 17 bases between them. The CDR3 consists of 16 residues. Here the CDR3 DNA reads TGCGCCAGCAGTTCCGACAGGCGGGGTATGAACACTGAAGCTTTCTTT. Translating it yields CASSSDRRGMNTEAFF.

The J gene is TRBJ2-7, the V gene TRBV20-1; 9 bases match TRBD1. Trimming at V came to 0 bases and at J to 5 bases, leaving 17 bases not matched to a gene. CDR3 length equals 18 residues. Germline lookup yields CDR1 DFQATT and CDR2 SNEGSKA (reference sequence). This CDR3 is CSARDYNRGLISVNEQYF. CDR3 in DNA: TGCAGTGCTAGAGACTACAACAGGGGGCTCATAAGCGTAAACGAGCAGTACTTC.

With regard to this clonotype: Germline is not matched at one junction end, which may reflect a read error. The chain uses TRBV6-2 or TRBV6-3 and TRBJ1-1; D is perhaps TRBD1 (6 bases). CDR3 length equals 15 residues. Germline-derived CDR1 and CDR2 are MNHEY and SVGEGT. The CDR3 nucleotides read TGTGACAGCAGCTCGGGGGCAGGGCTGGACACTGAAGCTTTCTTT. This translates into CDSSSGAGLDTEAFF.

This clonotype was observed a few times. This rearrangement joins TRBV7-2 to TRBJ2-3; a weak D match, TRBD2 (6 bases). This CDR3 region has 16 residues. V shed 2 bases and J shed 0 bases, with 12 bases lying between them. The germline CDR1 and CDR2 sequences are SGHTA and FQGNSA. Here the CDR3 DNA reads TGTGCCAGCAGCTTAATAGTAGGGACTAGCACAGATACGCAGTATTTT. It codes for CASSLIVGTSTDTQYF.